This entry describes one T cell receptor beta chain. What it recognizes is unknown. One entry per CDR3 protein results from TCRdb running MiXCR on the reads. Of 100,000 to 150,000 distinct CDR3 sequences listed, roughly 9% are singletons. The data were taken from a study of T cell repertoires in cytomegalovirus infection. About the research overall: Public TCR beta signatures marked donors with CMV infection and the matching HLA.

Germline lookup yields CDR1 SGHRS and CDR2 YFSETQ. With 4 bases removed from V and 0 bases from J, the gap between germline ends came to 13 bases. There are 15 residues in the CDR3. General observations from the study: People with CMV and the relevant HLA were identified by cumulative public TCR beta family frequency. Within the response measured ex vivo, HLA-C-restricted CMV-specific TCR beta clonotypes were dominant.

This chain uses TRBV5-1 with TRBJ1-2; D may be TRBD1 (5 bases). The clonotype was recovered from a human donor in good health (CMV status not recorded). Some clones in this sample may be carry-over from other donors' samples. Specimen: PBMCs. DNA of the CDR3: TGCGCCAGCAGCCCCCGGGGGTCAGCTAACTATGGCTACACCTTC. Amino acid sequence: CASSPRGSANYGYTF.